The 14 T cell receptor beta chains below were found in one sample sequenced in a study of human T cells and chemical hapten exposure. The time point was: pre-sensitization, week 0. Sample treatment: therapeutic diphenylcyclopropenone sensitization with weekly scalp DPC. TCRdb used MiXCR to reprocess the RACE reads, holding one entry per CDR3 protein. The sample consists of some 300,000 distinct CDR3 sequences, around 5% of them appearing once. The source material was whole blood, sampled in connection with sensitization to the hapten diphenylcyclopropenone (DPC). These receptors all stem from a woman aged 18-29 years with alopecia areata. Some clones in this sample may be carry-over from other donors' samples.

This clonotype was detected a few times. The chain carries TRBV12-3 or TRBV12-4 and TRBJ2-7, with D unresolved. The CDR3 is 13 residues long. V was clipped by 8 bases and J by 3 bases, with 14 bases between them. DNA of the CDR3: TGTGCCAGCGGCCGACATGGGTTCTACGAGCAGTACTTC. Amino acids: CASGRHGFYEQYF.

The V call is TRBV7-8, the J call TRBJ1-6, with 7 bases identical to TRBD1. Germline-derived CDR1 and CDR2 are SGHVS and FQNEAQ. There are 14 residues in the CDR3. V lost 1 base, J lost 10 bases, and 4 bases stayed unmatched. The CDR3 spells CASSLDPGGSPLHF. In DNA, the CDR3 is TGTGCCAGCAGCTTAGATCCAGGGGGATCACCCCTCCACTTT. The whole variable domain, remainder taken from reference TRBV7-8 and TRBJ1-6, is GAGVSQSPRYKVAKRGQDVALRCDPISGHVSLFWYQQALGQGPEFLTYFQNEAQLDKSGLPSDRFFAERPEGSVSTLKIQRTQQEDSAVYLCASSLDPGGSPLHFGNGTRLTVT.

The rearrangement links TRBV6-1 to TRBJ1-1, with D perhaps TRBD1 (5 bases). From germline, CDR1 is MNHNS and CDR2 SASEGT. The germline V and J ends were trimmed by 7 bases and 4 bases, with 10 bases remaining between them. The CDR3 spans 12 residues. The CDR3 reads CASTTGFTEAFF. Written as DNA, the CDR3 is TGTGCCAGCACTACAGGTTTCACTGAAGCTTTCTTT.

This chain uses TRBV28 with TRBJ2-3, with no clear D. The CDR3 length is 13 residues. Germline assignment: CDR1 MDHEN and CDR2 SYDVKM. V was pared by 6 bases and J by 5 bases, with 12 bases between. The CDR3: CASSITLKDTQYF. Written as DNA, the CDR3 is TGTGCCAGCAGCATCACGTTGAAAGATACGCAGTATTTT.

The rearrangement links TRBV6-6 to TRBJ2-7, with D possibly matching TRBD1 (6 bases). Trimming shortened V by 6 bases and J by 4 bases, and 10 bases separated the two germline ends. The CDR3 totals 12 residues. CDR1 MNHNY and CDR2 SVGAGI come from the germline V gene (reference sequence). CDR3 nucleotides: TGTGCCAGCAGGCGCGGACAGTACGAGCAGTACTTC. Residues: CASRRGQYEQYF.

At least ten counts were recorded for this clonotype. The junction differs from germline at one of its ends, possibly a read error. V is TRBV4-3 and J is TRBJ1-2; 8 nucleotides match TRBD1. From germline, CDR1 is LGHNA and CDR2 YSLEER. CDR3 length equals 12 residues. The CDR3 is CASSQERETGDF. The CDR3 DNA reads TGCGCCAGCAGCCAAGAAAGGGAGACAGGGGACTTC.

This clonotype appeared many times. J is TRBJ1-1 and V is TRBV10-3, with D unresolved. V lost 3 bases and J 5 bases, leaving 16 bases between the germline ends. The CDR3 has 15 amino acids. The germline gives CDR1 ENHRY, CDR2 SYGVKD. The CDR3 DNA sequence: TGTGCCATCAGTGACGAGCGGTGGCGTGGGACTGAAGCTTTCTTT. It encodes CAISDERWRGTEAFF.

This clonotype was seen a handful of times. The CDR3 sequence: CASTGGYTDTQYF. The CDR3 DNA reads TGTGCCAGCACTGGGGGGTACACAGATACGCAGTATTTT. The chain couples TRBV2 to TRBJ2-3; D may be TRBD2 (6 bases). Trimming removed 7 bases from V and 2 bases from J, with 10 bases in between. This CDR3 has 13 residues. CDR1 SNHLY and CDR2 FYNNEI come from the germline V gene.

This clonotype was seen many times. The J gene is TRBJ1-2, the V gene TRBV12-5; 7 bases are a match to TRBD1. This CDR3 is built from 14 residues. The junction had 7 bases not matched to a gene; V was cut back by 5 bases and J by 4 bases. CDR1 is LGHNT, CDR2 FRNRAP, per germline. CDR3 protein: CASGPPAGGYGYTF. The CDR3 DNA sequence: TGTGCTAGTGGTCCCCCGGCAGGGGGCTATGGCTACACCTTC.

V and J are TRBV9 and TRBJ2-1, with 8 bases fitting TRBD1. Losses at the gene ends were 0 bases for V and 0 bases for J; bases not matched to a gene: 8. Germline V gene data show CDR1 as SGDLS and CDR2 as YYNGEE. The CDR3 runs to 18 residues. The CDR3 DNA reads as TGTGCCAGCAGCGTAGCCAGGGGGCTGTCCAGCTCCTACAATGAGCAGTTCTTC. This gives the protein CASSVARGLSSSYNEQFF.

This clonotype was observed at least ten times. The chain recombines TRBV10-3 with TRBJ1-3; a weak D match, TRBD1 (6 bases). The germline CDR1 and CDR2 sequences are ENHRY and SYGVKD. This CDR3 contains 16 residues. The ends were cut back, 1 base at V and 0 bases at J, with 10 bases in the middle. CDR3 DNA sequence: TGTGCCATCAGTGAGTGGGGGGCGAGCTCTGGAAACACCATATATTTT. Amino acids: CAISEWGASSGNTIYF.

In its sample, this clonotype was seen many times. This chain joins TRBV24-1 and TRBJ2-1, with TRBD2 matching 9 bases. Germline loops: CDR1 KGHDR, CDR2 SFDVKD. The length of the CDR3 is 17 residues. Trimming removed 2 bases from V and 5 bases from J; junction bases left unmatched: 9. The CDR3 here is CATSDSFGGGDHNEQFF. The DNA for the CDR3 is TGTGCCACCAGTGATTCCTTTGGCGGGGGGGACCACAATGAGCAGTTCTTC.

The chain employs TRBV4-3 and TRBJ1-4; no clear D. The CDR3 sequence is 13 residues long. CDR1 LGHNA and CDR2 YSLEER come from the germline V gene. V was clipped by 5 bases and J by 7 bases, with 11 bases between them. The CDR3 region has the DNA TGCGCCAGCAGCGAAGTAGTGCGTGAAAAACTGTTTTTT. Its protein is CASSEVVREKLFF.

This chain's CDR3 is CSAITGTIAGELFF. The CDR3 region has the DNA TGCAGCGCCATTACCGGGACAATCGCCGGGGAGCTGTTTTTT. The V and J genes are TRBV29-1 and TRBJ2-2; possibly TRBD1 for D (6 bases). In germline, CDR1 is SQVTM, CDR2 ANQGSEA. This CDR3 comprises 14 residues. V lost 7 bases and J 6 bases, leaving 18 bases between the germline ends.